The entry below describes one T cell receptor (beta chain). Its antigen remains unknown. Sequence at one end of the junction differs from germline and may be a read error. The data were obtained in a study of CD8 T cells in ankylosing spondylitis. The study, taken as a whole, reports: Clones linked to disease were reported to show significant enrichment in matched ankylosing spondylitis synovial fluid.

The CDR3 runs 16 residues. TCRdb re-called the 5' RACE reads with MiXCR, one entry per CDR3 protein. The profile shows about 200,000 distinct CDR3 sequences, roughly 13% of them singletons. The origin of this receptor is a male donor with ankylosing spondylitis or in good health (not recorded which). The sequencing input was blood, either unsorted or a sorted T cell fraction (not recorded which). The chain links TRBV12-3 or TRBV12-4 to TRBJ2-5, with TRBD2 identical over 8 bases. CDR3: CASNLGVAGYQETQYF. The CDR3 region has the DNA TGTGCCAGCAATTTAGGGGTAGCGGGATACCAAGAGACCCAGTACTTC.